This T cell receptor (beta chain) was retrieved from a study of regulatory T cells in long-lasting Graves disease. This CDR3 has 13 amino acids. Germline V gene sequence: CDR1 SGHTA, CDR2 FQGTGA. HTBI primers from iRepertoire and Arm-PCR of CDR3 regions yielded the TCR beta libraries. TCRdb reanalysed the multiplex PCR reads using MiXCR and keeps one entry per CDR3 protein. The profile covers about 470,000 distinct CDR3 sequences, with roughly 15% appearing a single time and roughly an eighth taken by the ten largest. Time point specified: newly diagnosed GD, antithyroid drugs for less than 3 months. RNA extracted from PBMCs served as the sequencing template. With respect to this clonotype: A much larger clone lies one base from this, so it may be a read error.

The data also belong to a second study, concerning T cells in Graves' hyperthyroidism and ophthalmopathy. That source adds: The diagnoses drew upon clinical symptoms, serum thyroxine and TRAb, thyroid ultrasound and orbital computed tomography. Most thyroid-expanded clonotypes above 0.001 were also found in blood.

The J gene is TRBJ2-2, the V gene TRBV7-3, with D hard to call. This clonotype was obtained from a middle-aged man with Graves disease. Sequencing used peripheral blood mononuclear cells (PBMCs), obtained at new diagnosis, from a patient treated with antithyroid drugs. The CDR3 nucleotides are TGTCCCAGCAGTCCCACGAGGTCCGGGGAGCTGTTTTTT. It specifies CPSSPTRSGELFF.